This T cell receptor (beta chain) is from a study of radiotherapy plus CTLA-4 blockade in lung cancer (dated by TCRdb to 2016 to 2018). Study-level background: Objective responses occurred in roughly a sixth of enrolled patients, and approximately 34% achieved disease control. Here is what the overall study found, with its caveats: After treatment with radiotherapy and ipilimumab, TCR clones that originated in tumors expanded in peripheral blood. The strongest predictors of response were reported to be early dynamic shifts in blood T cell clones along with a rise in serum interferon-beta following radiation.

The CDR3 starts with the cysteine, ends with the phenylalanine, and has 15 residues. The only DNA kept is the CDR3, 45 bases in frame from the first base. CDR1 SGHAT and CDR2 FQNNGV were looked up in the germline V gene. Between the V and J ends, shortened by 1 base and 3 bases respectively, the junction contains 13 bases. The study evaluated CTLA-4 blockade (ipilimumab) given together with focal radiation therapy in patients who had chemo-refractory metastatic non-small-cell lung cancer. Notes on this clone: The antigen it recognizes is unknown. Base qualities were left out, and no much larger clone turns up one base away.

Library preparation was by the immunoSEQ multiplex PCR assay. TCRdb's version of the immuneACCESS table is confined to in-frame rearrangements and falls short of the full clone set. An unresolved V gene accounts for under half of the shortfall where checked; the remainder is of unknown origin. Recorded for this sample are around 120,000 clones; nearly 80% of them occurred a single time. Jointly, the top ten make up 4.5% to 5.5% of the sample. Here the chain combines TRBV11-2 and TRBJ2-7, and TRBD2 may be the D gene, going by 5 matching bases. This specimen consisted of peripheral blood, obtained from a patient treated with radiotherapy plus ipilimumab. The receptor was isolated from a human donor with non-small cell lung cancer who had a partial response to radiotherapy plus ipilimumab. The CDR3 loop reads CASSLGSGSLYEQYF. The nucleotide sequence reads TGTGCCAGCAGCTTAGGGTCGGGGTCGCTCTACGAGCAGTACTTC.